Listed below are T cell receptor beta chains from one sample, sequenced in a study of blood T cell repertoires in COVID-19. Only in-frame clones appear in the TCRdb table, and some are missing; sequencing was by immunoSEQ multiplex PCR. Among more than 70,000 clones listed, approximately 90% were seen once. Sequenced: peripheral blood. The receptors here all came from a woman between 18 and 29 years old with acute or convalescent COVID-19. Both conserved end residues are part of each CDR3. The D gene is left open where the match is weak. The size of a clone is reported for some rows only, either as once, few or many, or as a class for expanded clones.

>TRBJ1-6|-|once|TRBV28
TGTGCCAGCAGTTTATCAGGGTCCCCCTCACCCCTCCACTTT
CASSLSGSPSPLHF
>TRBJ2-3|-|-|TRBV6-5
TGTGCCAGCAGTCGCGGCATAGCTCCAGATACGCAGTATTTT
CASSRGIAPDTQYF
>TRBJ2-6|TRBD1|-|TRBV4-3
TGCGCCAGCAGCCAAGGGAGGTTTGGGTCAGGGGGCGTATCTGGGGCCAACGTCCTGACTTTC
CASSQGRFGSGGVSGANVLTF
>TRBJ2-1|-|once|TRBV19
TGTGCCAGTAGTATTGCGCCGGGAGCTGAGCAGTTCTTC
CASSIAPGAEQFF
>TRBJ1-1|-|-|TRBV6-2/TRBV6-3
TGTGCCAGCAGCCTCCTCGGGGTGGCGACTGAAGCTTTCTTT
CASSLLGVATEAFF
>TRBJ2-7|-|once|TRBV27
TGTGCCAGCAGTCCAACGTGGCAGGGAATTAACGAGCAGTACTTC
CASSPTWQGINEQYF
>TRBJ2-1|TRBD2|once|TRBV10-1
TGCGCCAGCAGTGCTAGCGGGAGGGTGAATGAGCAGTTCTTC
CASSASGRVNEQFF
>TRBJ1-3|-|-|TRBV9
TGTGCCAGCAGCGTAGGACAGACCTCTGGAAACACCATATATTTT
CASSVGQTSGNTIYF
>TRBJ2-7|-|-|TRBV27
TGTGCCAGCAGTTTGGGCAGATCCTACGAGCAGTACTTC
CASSLGRSYEQYF
>TRBJ1-6|-|-|TRBV6-1
TGTGCCAGCAGTGAAGGGCAGGCTGTAAATTCACCCCTCCACTTT
CASSEGQAVNSPLHF
>TRBJ2-7|TRBD2|few|TRBV5-4
TGTGCCACCGGACTAGCGGGGGGTTACGAGCAGTACTTC
CATGLAGGYEQYF
>TRBJ2-5|TRBD1|-|TRBV9
TGTGCCAGCAGCGTAGGGGGACAGCAAGAGACCCAGTACTTC
CASSVGGQQETQYF
>TRBJ2-2|-|-|TRBV15
TGTGCCACCAGCAGAGCAAACACCGGGGAGCTGTTTTTT
CATSRANTGELFF
>TRBJ2-7|-|-|TRBV6-5
TGTGCCAGCAGTTACTCCGACAGCTCCTACGAGCAGTACTTC
CASSYSDSSYEQYF
>TRBJ2-7|TRBD1|-|TRBV6-5
TGTGCCAGCAGTTCGGACAGGCCCCCCTACGAGCAGTACTTC
CASSSDRPPYEQYF
>TRBJ2-7|-|-|TRBV6-1
TGTGCCAGCAGTGAAGAGGAGGGCTCCCTTTTGGAGCAGTACTTC
CASSEEEGSLLEQYF
>TRBJ1-2|TRBD1|-|TRBV28
TGTGCCAGCAGTAAACAGGGGTCCTATGGCTACACCTTC
CASSKQGSYGYTF
>TRBJ2-7|-|-|TRBV14
TGTGCCAGCAGGGCGGCGGGTGCTGGGGTCGAGCAGTACTTC
CASRAAGAGVEQYF
>TRBJ1-2|-|-|TRBV7-2
TGTGCCAGCAGCTTAGAGCGGGGGGCTGAAGGCTACACCTTC
CASSLERGAEGYTF
>TRBJ2-5|TRBD2|-|TRBV29-1
TGCAGCGTTGAATTCTGGCTAGCGGGGGGTGAGACCCAGTACTTC
CSVEFWLAGGETQYF
>TRBJ2-3|TRBD2|-|TRBV7-2
TGTGCCAGCAGCATTAGTACTAGCGGGGGCCAAGCTAGCACAGATACGCAGTATTTT
CASSISTSGGQASTDTQYF
>TRBJ1-5|-|-|TRBV19
TGTGCCAGTAGTCTCCACGTGAGGCCGGGGGGCAATCAGCCCCAGCATTTT
CASSLHVRPGGNQPQHF
>TRBJ1-2|-|few|TRBV6-1
TGTGCCAGCAGTGAATTAGGAACAGATCGGCCCTCTTATGGCTACACCTTC
CASSELGTDRPSYGYTF
>TRBJ1-3|TRBD1|-|TRBV7-9
TGTGCCAGCATCGCGCAGACAGGGAGGTCTGGAAACACCATATATTTT
CASIAQTGRSGNTIYF
>TRBJ2-1|TRBD2|-|TRBV4-1
TGCGCCAGCAGCCAAGATCTAGCGGGAACCCCCTACAATGAGCAGTTCTTC
CASSQDLAGTPYNEQFF
>TRBJ1-2|TRBD1|-|TRBV5-1
TGCGCCAGCAGCTTGGACAGGGGTGGCTATGGCTACACCTTC
CASSLDRGGYGYTF